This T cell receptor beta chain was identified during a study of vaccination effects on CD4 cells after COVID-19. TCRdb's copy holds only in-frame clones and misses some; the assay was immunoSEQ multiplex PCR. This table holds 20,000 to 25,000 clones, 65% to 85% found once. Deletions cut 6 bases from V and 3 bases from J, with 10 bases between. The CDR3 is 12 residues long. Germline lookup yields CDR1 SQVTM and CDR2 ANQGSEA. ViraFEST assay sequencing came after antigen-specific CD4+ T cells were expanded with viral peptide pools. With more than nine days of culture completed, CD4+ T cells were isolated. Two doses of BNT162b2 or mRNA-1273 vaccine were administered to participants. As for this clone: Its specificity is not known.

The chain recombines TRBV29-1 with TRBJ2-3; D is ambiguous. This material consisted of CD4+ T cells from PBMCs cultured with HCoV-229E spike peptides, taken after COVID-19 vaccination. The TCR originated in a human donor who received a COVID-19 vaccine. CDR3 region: CSVKENTDTQYF. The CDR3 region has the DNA TGCAGCGTCAAAGAAAATACAGATACGCAGTATTTT.